This section outlines one T cell receptor beta chain sequence together with its context. Its antigen is still unknown. CDR3 size: 14 residues. V lost 2 bases, J lost 2 bases, and 10 bases lay in between. Germline V CDR1 and CDR2: GTSNPN, SVGIG (reference sequence). RNA extraction was followed by reverse transcription into cDNA, which acted as the sequencing template. Some clones are missing from TCRdb's copy, which holds only in-frame ones; the method was immunoSEQ multiplex PCR. This sample has 160,000 or so clones, with approximately 65% found just once. The data are from a study of CD8+ T cells in alopecia areata. Described treatment: oral pan-JAK inhibitor, 5-10 mg twice daily. Study-wide findings and caveats: It was lesional scalp, especially alopecia totalis/universalis, that showed higher clonality than normal scalp.

V is TRBV30 and J is TRBJ1-5; D is unclear. The sequence was obtained from a human donor with alopecia areata. The sequencing used CD4+ T cells sorted from blood, collected at week 4, from a patient treated with tofacitinib. The CDR3 DNA follows: TGTGCCTGGAGTTCGGCACGTGGCAATCAGCCCCAGCATTTT. Amino acids: CAWSSARGNQPQHF.